This T cell receptor beta chain was identified in a study of control samples from healthy donors and cancer patients. Sequencing was performed with immunoSEQ multiplex PCR; in TCRdb, only in-frame clones are kept and a portion is missing. Among some 74,000 clones listed, about 94% were seen once. The CDR3 extends over 14 amino acids. V was cut by 4 bases and J by 1 base, with 11 bases left in between. Germline V gene sequence: CDR1 SGHRS, CDR2 YFSETQ. The source is a woman younger than 45 in good health. V is TRBV5-1 and J is TRBJ1-1; D is unclear. Source material: blood. CDR3 sequence reads: CASSPALPNTEAFF. The CDR3 nucleotides are TGCGCCAGCAGCCCTGCACTACCGAACACTGAAGCTTTCTTT.